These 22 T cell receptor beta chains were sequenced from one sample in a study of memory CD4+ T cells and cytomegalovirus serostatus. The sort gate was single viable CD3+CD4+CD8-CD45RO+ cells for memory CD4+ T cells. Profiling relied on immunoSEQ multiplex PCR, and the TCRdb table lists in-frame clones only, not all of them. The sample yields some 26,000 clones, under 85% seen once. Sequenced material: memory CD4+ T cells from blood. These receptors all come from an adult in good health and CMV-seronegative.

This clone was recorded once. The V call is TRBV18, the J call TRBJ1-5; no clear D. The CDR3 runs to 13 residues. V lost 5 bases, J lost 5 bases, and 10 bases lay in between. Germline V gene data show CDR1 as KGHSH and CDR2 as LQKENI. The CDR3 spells CASSEGADQPQHF. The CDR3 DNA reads TGTGCCAGCTCAGAGGGAGCAGATCAGCCCCAGCATTTT.

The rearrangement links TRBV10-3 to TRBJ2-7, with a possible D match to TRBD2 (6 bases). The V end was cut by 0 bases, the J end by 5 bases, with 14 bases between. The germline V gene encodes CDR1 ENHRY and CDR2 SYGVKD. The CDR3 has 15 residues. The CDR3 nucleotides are TGTGCCATCAGTGAGTCCCGGGGGAAAGTCAACGAGCAGTACTTC. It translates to CAISESRGKVNEQYF.

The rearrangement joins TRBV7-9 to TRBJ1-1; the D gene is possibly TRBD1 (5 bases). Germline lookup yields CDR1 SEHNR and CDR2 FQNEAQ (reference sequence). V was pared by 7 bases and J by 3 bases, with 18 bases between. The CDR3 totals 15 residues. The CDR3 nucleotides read TGTGCCAGCAACCCGAGTGGGGGTGTTGACACTGAAGCTTTCTTT. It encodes CASNPSGGVDTEAFF.

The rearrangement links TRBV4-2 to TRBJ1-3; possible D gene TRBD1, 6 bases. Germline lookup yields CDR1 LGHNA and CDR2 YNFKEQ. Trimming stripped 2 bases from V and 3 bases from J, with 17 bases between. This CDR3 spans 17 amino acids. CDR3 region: CASSQTPKQGGGNTIYF. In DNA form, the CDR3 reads TGTGCCAGCAGCCAAACTCCTAAACAGGGTGGTGGAAACACCATATATTTT.

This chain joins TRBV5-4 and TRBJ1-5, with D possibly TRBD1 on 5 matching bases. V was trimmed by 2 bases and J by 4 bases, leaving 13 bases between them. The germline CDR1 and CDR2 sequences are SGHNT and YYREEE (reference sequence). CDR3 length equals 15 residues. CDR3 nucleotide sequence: TGTGCCAGCAGCTTTGGGGGACCTGGGAATCAGCCCCAGCATTTT. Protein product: CASSFGGPGNQPQHF.

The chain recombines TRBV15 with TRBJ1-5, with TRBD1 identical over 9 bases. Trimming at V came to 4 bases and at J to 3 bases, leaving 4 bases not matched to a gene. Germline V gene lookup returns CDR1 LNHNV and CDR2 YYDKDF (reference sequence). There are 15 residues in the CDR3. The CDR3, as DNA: TGTGCCACCAGCACCCGGACAGGGGTCAATCAGCCCCAGCATTTT. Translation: CATSTRTGVNQPQHF.

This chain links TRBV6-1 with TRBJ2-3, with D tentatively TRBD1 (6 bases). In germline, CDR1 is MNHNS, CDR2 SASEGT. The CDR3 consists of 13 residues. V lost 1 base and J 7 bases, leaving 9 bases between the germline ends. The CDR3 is CASSEEQGHTQYF. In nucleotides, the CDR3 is TGTGCCAGCAGTGAAGAACAGGGACATACGCAGTATTTT.

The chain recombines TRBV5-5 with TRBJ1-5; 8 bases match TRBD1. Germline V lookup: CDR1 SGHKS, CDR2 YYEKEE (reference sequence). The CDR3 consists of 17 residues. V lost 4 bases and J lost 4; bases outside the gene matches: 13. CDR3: CASSPSDRGTENQPQHF. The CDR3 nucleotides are TGTGCCAGCAGCCCATCAGACAGGGGAACCGAAAATCAGCCCCAGCATTTT.

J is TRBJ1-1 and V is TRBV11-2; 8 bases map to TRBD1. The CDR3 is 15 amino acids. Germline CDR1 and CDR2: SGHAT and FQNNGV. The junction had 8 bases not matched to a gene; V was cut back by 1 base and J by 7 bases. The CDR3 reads CASSLVGRGRNEAFF. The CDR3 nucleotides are TGTGCCAGCAGCTTAGTTGGCAGGGGGCGGAATGAAGCTTTCTTT.

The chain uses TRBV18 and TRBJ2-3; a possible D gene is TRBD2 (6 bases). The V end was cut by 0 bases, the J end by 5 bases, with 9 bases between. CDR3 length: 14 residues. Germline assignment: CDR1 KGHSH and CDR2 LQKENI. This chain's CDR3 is CASSPPTGGDTQYF. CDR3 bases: TGTGCCAGCTCACCACCGACCGGGGGAGATACGCAGTATTTT.

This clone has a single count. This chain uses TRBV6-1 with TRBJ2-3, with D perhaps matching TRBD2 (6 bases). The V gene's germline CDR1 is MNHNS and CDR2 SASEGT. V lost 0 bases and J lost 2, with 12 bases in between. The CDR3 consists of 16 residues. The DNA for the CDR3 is TGTGCCAGCAGTGAAGCAGTGGGGGGATACACAGATACGCAGTATTTT. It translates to CASSEAVGGYTDTQYF.

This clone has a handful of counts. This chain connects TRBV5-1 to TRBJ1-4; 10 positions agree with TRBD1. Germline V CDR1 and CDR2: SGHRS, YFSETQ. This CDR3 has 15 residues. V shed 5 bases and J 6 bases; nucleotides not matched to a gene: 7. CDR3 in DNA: TGCGCCAGCAGAGTGGGACAGGGGAAAGATGAAAAACTGTTTTTT. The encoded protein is CASRVGQGKDEKLFF.

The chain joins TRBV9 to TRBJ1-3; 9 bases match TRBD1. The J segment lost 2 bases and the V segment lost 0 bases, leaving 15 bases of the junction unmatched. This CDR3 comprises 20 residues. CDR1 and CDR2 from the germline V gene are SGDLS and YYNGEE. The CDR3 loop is CASSVEPALTGGFAGNTIYF. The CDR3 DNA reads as TGTGCCAGCAGCGTAGAACCGGCTTTGACAGGGGGGTTTGCTGGAAACACCATATATTTT.

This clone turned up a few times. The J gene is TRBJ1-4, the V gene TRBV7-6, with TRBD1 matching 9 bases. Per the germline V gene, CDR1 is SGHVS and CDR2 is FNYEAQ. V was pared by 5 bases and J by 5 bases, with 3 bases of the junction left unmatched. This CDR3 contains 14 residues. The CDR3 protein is CASSRGQGNEKLFF. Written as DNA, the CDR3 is TGTGCCAGCAGCAGAGGACAGGGGAATGAAAAACTGTTTTTT. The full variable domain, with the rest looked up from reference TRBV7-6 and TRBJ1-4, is GAGVSQSPRYKVTKRGQDVALRCDPISGHVSLYWYRQALGQGPEFLTYFNYEAQQDKSGLPNDRFSAERPEGSISTLTIQRTEQRDSAMYRCASSRGQGNEKLFFGSGTQLSVL.

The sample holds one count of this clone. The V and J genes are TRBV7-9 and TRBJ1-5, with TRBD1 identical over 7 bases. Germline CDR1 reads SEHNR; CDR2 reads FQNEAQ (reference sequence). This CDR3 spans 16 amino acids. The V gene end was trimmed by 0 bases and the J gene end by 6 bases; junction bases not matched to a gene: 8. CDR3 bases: TGTGCCAGCAGCTTAGCTGGGGAGGGGGCGGGTCAGCCCCAGCATTTT. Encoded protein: CASSLAGEGAGQPQHF.

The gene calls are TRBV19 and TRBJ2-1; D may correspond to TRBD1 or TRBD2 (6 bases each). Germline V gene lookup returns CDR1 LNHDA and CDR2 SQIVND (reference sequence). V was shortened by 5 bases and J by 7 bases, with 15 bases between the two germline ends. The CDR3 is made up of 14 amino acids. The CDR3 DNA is TGTGCCAGTAGTCTACTATGGGGGGCTAATGAGCAGTTCTTC. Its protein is CASSLLWGANEQFF.

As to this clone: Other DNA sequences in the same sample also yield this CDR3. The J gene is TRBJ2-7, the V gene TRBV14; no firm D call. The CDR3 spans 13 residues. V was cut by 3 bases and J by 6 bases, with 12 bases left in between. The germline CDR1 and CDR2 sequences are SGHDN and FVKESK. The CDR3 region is CASSQGRLGEQYF. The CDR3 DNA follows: TGTGCCAGCAGCCAGGGAAGGTTGGGCGAGCAGTACTTC.

The CDR3: CASSPTGIDTQYF. The CDR3 coding sequence is TGTGCCAGCAGTCCTACAGGGATAGATACGCAGTATTTT. The V call is TRBV28, the J call TRBJ2-3, with D possibly TRBD1 on 6 matching bases. CDR3 length: 13 amino acids. Germline CDR1 reads MDHEN; CDR2 reads SYDVKM. V was trimmed by 5 bases and J by 5 bases, leaving 11 bases between them.

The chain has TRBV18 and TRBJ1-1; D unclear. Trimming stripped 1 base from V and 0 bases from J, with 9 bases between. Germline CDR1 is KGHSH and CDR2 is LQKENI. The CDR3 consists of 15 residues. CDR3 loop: CASSPRVSLNTEAFF. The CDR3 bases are TGTGCCAGCTCACCACGGGTCAGCCTGAACACTGAAGCTTTCTTT. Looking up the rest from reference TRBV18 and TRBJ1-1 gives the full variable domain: NAGVMQNPRHLVRRRGQEARLRCSPMKGHSHVYWYRQLPEEGLKFMVYLQKENIIDESGMPKERFSAEFPKEGPSILRIQQVVRGDSAAYFCASSPRVSLNTEAFFGQGTRLTVV.

CDR3 in amino acids: CASRDRSDGTEAFF. CDR3 DNA: TGCGCCAGCAGGGACAGGTCCGACGGCACTGAAGCTTTCTTT. This chain uses TRBV10-1 with TRBJ1-1; TRBD1 matches 7 bases. The trim removed 6 bases at V and 4 bases at J, leaving 8 bases unmatched. Germline V lookup: CDR1 WNHNN, CDR2 SYGVQD (reference sequence). This CDR3 spans 14 amino acids.

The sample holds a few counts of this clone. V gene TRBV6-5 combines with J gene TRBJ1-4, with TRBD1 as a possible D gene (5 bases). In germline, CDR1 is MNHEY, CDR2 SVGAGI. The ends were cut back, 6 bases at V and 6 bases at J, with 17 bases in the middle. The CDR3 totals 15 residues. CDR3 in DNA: TGTGCCAGCAGATCACCGGGACTCTGGCATGAAAAACTGTTTTTT. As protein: CASRSPGLWHEKLFF.

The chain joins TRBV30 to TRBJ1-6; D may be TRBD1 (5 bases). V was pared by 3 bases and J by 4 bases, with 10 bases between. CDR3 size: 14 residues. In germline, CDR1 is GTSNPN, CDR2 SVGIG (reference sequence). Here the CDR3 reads CAWSRDRYNSPLHF. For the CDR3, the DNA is TGTGCCTGGAGCCGGGACCGATATAATTCACCCCTCCACTTT.